The clone carrying this T cell receptor (beta chain) showed up many times. This record comes from a study of regulatory T cells in long-lasting Graves disease. Time point given: newly diagnosed GD, antithyroid drugs for less than 3 months. The TCR library was made from RNA extracted from PBMCs. CDR3 length: 14 residues. Looked up from germline, CDR1 is MDHEN and CDR2 is SYDVKM. V was clipped by 1 base and J by 2 bases, with 8 bases between them. Arm-PCR of CDR3 regions and iRepertoire HTBI primers were the basis on which TCR beta libraries were built. TCRdb reprocessed the multiplex PCR reads with MiXCR, giving one entry per CDR3 protein. The table includes roughly 400,000 distinct CDR3 sequences, about 15% detected once. The data also belong to a second study, concerning T cells in Graves' hyperthyroidism and ophthalmopathy. That source reports: HTBI primers were used for first-round RT-PCR of the TCR CDR3.

Sequenced material: peripheral blood mononuclear cells (PBMCs), taken at new diagnosis, from a patient treated with antithyroid drugs. The receptor comes from a woman aged 40 to 55 with Graves disease. The chain is built from TRBV28 and TRBJ1-1; the D is unclear. The CDR3 DNA follows: TGTGCCAGCAGTTTATTTGGGGTCAACACTGAAGCTTTCTTT. Translating gives CASSLFGVNTEAFF. The full variable domain, completed using reference TRBV28 and TRBJ1-1, is DVKVTQSSRYLVKRTGEKVFLECVQDMDHENMFWYRQDPGLGLRLIYFSYDVKMKEKGDIPEGYSVSREKKERFSLILESASTNQTSMYLCASSLFGVNTEAFFGQGTRLTVV.